This T cell receptor (beta chain) was retrieved from a study of T cells in Graves' hyperthyroidism and ophthalmopathy. Uncontrolled infection, other autoimmune disease, pregnancy or lactation disqualified patients from enrolment. Diagnosis rested on symptoms, serum thyroxine and TRAb, thyroid ultrasound, and orbital computed tomography. Germline-derived CDR1 and CDR2 are MNHNS and SASEGT. The CDR3 loop spans 16 amino acids. Trimming removed 1 base from V and 7 bases from J; junction bases left unmatched: 5. Amplified TCR beta CDR3 regions derived from RNA transcripts. The HTBI primer set drove a first-round RT-PCR of the TCR CDR3. TCRdb itself ran the multiplex PCR reads through MiXCR, one entry per CDR3 protein. The repertoire consists of approximately 610,000 distinct CDR3 sequences, with 16% occurring once and the leading ten covering 18%. This clonotype has a count of ten or more.

This receptor was identified in a woman younger than 35 with Graves' hyperthyroidism. Sequencing was performed on blood. This chain links TRBV6-1 with TRBJ1-6; 9 positions agree with TRBD1. CDR3 amino acids: CASSEGRDRANSPLHF. The CDR3 region has the DNA TGTGCCAGCAGTGAAGGCCGGGACAGGGCAAATTCACCCCTCCACTTT.